This paragraph covers one T cell receptor beta chain sequence. The data are from a study of blood T cell repertoires in COVID-19. Study at large: T cells, B-cell-depleted T cells, or PBMCs supplied cDNA or gDNA.

In the original analysis: Estimation of nucleated cell counts was performed using reference gene primer amplification. Libraries were prepared by immunoSEQ multiplex PCR; TCRdb keeps only in-frame clonotypes and omits some of them. The V and J calls and clone size come from that table; D and trimming were worked out from the DNA. The table shows approximately 200,000 clones, with around 90% occurring only once. Seattle patient enrollment occurred during active infection, with longitudinal follow-up thereafter. This clonotype was obtained from a man younger than 40 with COVID-19, enrolled during active disease. The sample was peripheral blood.

CDR3 loop: CASSHPRWDRGLNTSGANVLTF. The CDR3 bases are TGCGCCAGCAGTCACCCCCGTTGGGACAGGGGGCTTAACACCTCTGGGGCCAACGTCCTGACTTTC. The chain is built from TRBV23-1 and TRBJ2-6; the match to TRBD1 covers 12 bases. TRBV23-1 is placed among ORFs of uncertain function. This CDR3 comprises 22 residues. V shed 3 bases and J 0 bases; nucleotides not matched to a gene: 15.